This TCR beta chain appears in the sequencing data of a study of T-cell memory formation after mild COVID-19. Study outcomes and limitations: Pre-infection memory contained some responding clones, which suggested that cross-reactive memory had joined. Clones that contracted clustered mainly in CM and EM if CD4+ and in EMRA if CD8+. Later expanders leaned CD4+, whereas clones that contracted between day 15 and 85 were balanced CD4/CD8.

5'RACE with constant-segment primers built TCRalpha and TCRbeta cDNA libraries with UMIs. TCRdb recomputed calls from the 5' RACE reads with MiXCR, one row per CDR3 protein. The sample shows about 150,000 distinct CDR3 sequences, 25% to 40% of them seen only once. Of note for this clonotype: Its specificity is not known.

V gave up 6 bases and J gave up 5 bases, with 10 bases separating them. The CDR3 is 12 residues long. Sample: PBMCs or a T cell subset sorted from them (not recorded which). This clonotype was sampled from an adult woman who had mild COVID-19 (a few samples of this study predate the infection). Cell type and time point are not known. The V call is TRBV12-3 or TRBV12-4, the J call TRBJ2-5; D remains unclear. The CDR3 loop reads CASSVVRETQYF. The CDR3 DNA follows: TGTGCCAGCAGCGTAGTACGTGAGACCCAGTACTTC.